This is a list of T cell receptor beta chains from one sample in a study of blood T cell repertoires in COVID-19. Sequencing was performed with immunoSEQ multiplex PCR; in TCRdb, only in-frame clones are kept and a portion is missing. Altogether 65,000 to 85,000 clones are present, about 88% being singletons, with the ten largest covering roughly a fifth. Sequenced: peripheral blood. These receptors all stem from a human donor in a cohort sampled during active COVID-19. The CDR3 runs from the conserved cysteine through the conserved F or W. The D gene is left open where the match is weak. Clone size is shown for a subset of rows, as once, few, many or a class of expanded clone.

TRBD1	TRBV10-2	TRBJ2-7	.	TGCGCCAGCAGTGACAGGGGGACCTCCTACGAGCAGTACTTC	CASSDRGTSYEQYF
TRBD1	TRBV19	TRBJ2-1	.	TGTGCCAGTAGGGACAGGGGGCGCGGGTCCTACAATGAGCAGTTCTTC	CASRDRGRGSYNEQFF
.	TRBV7-9	TRBJ1-6	.	TGTGCCAGCAGCCCTCACAGGCAGGCGGGGAGGTCACCCCTCCACTTT	CASSPHRQAGRSPLHF
.	TRBV30	TRBJ1-5	.	TGTGCCTGGAGTGAGGCCACAGTCAATCAGCCCCAGCATTTT	CAWSEATVNQPQHF
.	TRBV9	TRBJ2-2	.	TGTGCCAGCAGCGTAGCGAGTGGGGGGACCGGGGAGCTGTTTTTT	CASSVASGGTGELFF
.	TRBV5-1	TRBJ1-6	.	TGCGCCAGCAGCCCCGGGACGGGACAATCACCCCTCCACTTT	CASSPGTGQSPLHF
TRBD1	TRBV3-1/TRBV3-2	TRBJ1-2	.	TGTGCCAGCAGCGCCCGGGACAGCTATGGCTACACCTTC	CASSARDSYGYTF
TRBD2	TRBV7-2	TRBJ2-7	once	TGTGCCAGCAGCTTAGAGCTAGCGGGGGGGCTCTACGAGCAGTACTTC	CASSLELAGGLYEQYF
TRBD1	TRBV6-2/TRBV6-3	TRBJ1-6	.	TGTGCCAGCAGTTCCCCGGGACAGGGCCCACACTCCTATAATTCACCCCTCCACTTT	CASSSPGQGPHSYNSPLHF
TRBD2	TRBV6-2/TRBV6-3	TRBJ2-1	.	TGTGCCAGCAGTTACTCCCTGACTGGACTAGCGTCCTCCTACAATGAGCAGTTCTTC	CASSYSLTGLASSYNEQFF
.	TRBV6-5	TRBJ1-1	.	TGTGCCAGCAGACGTCAGTCAAACACTGAAGCTTTCTTT	CASRRQSNTEAFF
TRBD2	TRBV3-1/TRBV3-2	TRBJ2-1	.	TGTGCCAGCAGCCAAGGACGGACTAGCGGGGGTTTCTACAATGAGCAGTTCTTC	CASSQGRTSGGFYNEQFF
.	TRBV24-1	TRBJ1-5	.	TGTGCCACCAGTCTCCACAGAGATTATAGCAATCAGCCCCAGCATTTT	CATSLHRDYSNQPQHF
.	TRBV27	TRBJ1-2	.	TGTGCCAGCAGTTTACAGGGAAGCTATGGCTACACCTTC	CASSLQGSYGYTF
.	TRBV5-1	TRBJ1-3	.	TGCGCCAGCAGCTTAACAGGAAACACCATATATTTT	CASSLTGNTIYF
TRBD2	TRBV28	TRBJ2-7	.	TGTGCCAGCAGGCAAACGCTAGCGGGAGGAGAGCAGTACTTC	CASRQTLAGGEQYF
.	TRBV18	TRBJ2-5	.	TGTGCCAGCTCCCTCCGGGGCCAAGAGACCCAGTACTTC	CASSLRGQETQYF
TRBD2	TRBV3-1/TRBV3-2	TRBJ2-3	.	TGTGCCAGCAGCTGGACTAGCGGTAGCACAGATACGCAGTATTTT	CASSWTSGSTDTQYF
.	TRBV19	TRBJ1-1	few	TGTGCCAGTACCCAAAGAGGCGGGGGGCACGCTGAAGCTTTCTTT	CASTQRGGGHAEAFF
.	TRBV19	TRBJ1-5	.	TGTGCCAGTAGGGGCAGGGTCGATCAGCCCCAGCATTTT	CASRGRVDQPQHF
TRBD2	TRBV4-2	TRBJ2-1	.	TGTGCCAGCAGCCGCGCCCCCTCTAGCGGGAGGAACGATGAGCAGTTCTTC	CASSRAPSSGRNDEQFF
TRBD1	TRBV6-4	TRBJ2-7	.	TGTGCCAGCAGTGACTCCGCAGGGGGCATCGACGAGCAGTACTTC	CASSDSAGGIDEQYF
TRBD2	TRBV30	TRBJ2-3	.	TGTGCCTGGAGTTGGCTAGCGGGATCAGATACGCAGTATTTT	CAWSWLAGSDTQYF
.	TRBV27	TRBJ1-2	.	TGTGCCAGCAGTTCTCGAGACAGGTCGTCCTATGGCTACACCTTC	CASSSRDRSSYGYTF
.	TRBV5-1	TRBJ1-2	.	TGCGCCAGCAGCTTGAACAGCCAGAACTATGGCTACACCTTC	CASSLNSQNYGYTF
TRBD1	TRBV2	TRBJ1-4	once	TGTGCCAGCAGTGTTCAAGGGGGCGGGGAAAAACTGTTTTTT	CASSVQGGGEKLFF
.	TRBV7-9	TRBJ2-6	.	TGTGCCAGCATCCCCGAGCGACTCTCTGGGGCCAACGTCCTGACTTTC	CASIPERLSGANVLTF
TRBD2	TRBV4-1	TRBJ2-3	.	TGCGCCAGCAGCCAGTCAGCTATCGGGGGGGGCAGAGATACGCAGTATTTT	CASSQSAIGGGRDTQYF
.	TRBV6-6	TRBJ2-1	.	TGTGCCAGCAGTTACGACGCGACAGGAAAATACAATGAGCAGTTCTTC	CASSYDATGKYNEQFF
.	TRBV5-1	TRBJ2-1	.	TGCGCCAGCAGCTTGATGGGGAGCTCCTACAATGAGCAGTTCTTC	CASSLMGSSYNEQFF
TRBD1	TRBV6-5	TRBJ1-6	.	TGTGCCAGCAGTTATCGTGGGGGACAGGGGGATTCACCCCTCCACTTT	CASSYRGGQGDSPLHF
TRBD1	TRBV7-9	TRBJ1-5	.	TGTGCCAGCAGCTTTTATTCAGGACAGGGAAGTCATCAGCCCCAGCATTTT	CASSFYSGQGSHQPQHF
TRBD1	TRBV10-3	TRBJ1-2	.	TGTGCCATCAGTGGGGGACAGTTCCACACCTTC	CAISGGQFHTF
TRBD1	TRBV6-5	TRBJ1-2	.	TGTGCCAGCAGTTACACCGGGACAGGGGTTGGCGATGGCTACACCTTC	CASSYTGTGVGDGYTF
.	TRBV11-2	TRBJ2-5	.	TGTGCCAGCAGCTTAAGTACCGGTTCGCAAGAGACCCAGTACTTC	CASSLSTGSQETQYF
TRBD1	TRBV6-5	TRBJ1-5	.	TGTGCCACCGGACAGGGGGGGGTCGCGACCCAGCATTTT	CATGQGGVATQHF
.	TRBV12-3/TRBV12-4	TRBJ1-2	.	TGTGCCAGCAGTTTAGGACAGTATGGCTACACCTTC	CASSLGQYGYTF
.	TRBV19	TRBJ2-6	.	TGTGCCAGTAGTTCCCAGGGGAAGGCCTCTGGGGCCAACGTCCTGACTTTC	CASSSQGKASGANVLTF
.	TRBV2	TRBJ1-2	.	TGTGCCAGCAGTGAAGTCACAGTTTATGGCTACACCTTC	CASSEVTVYGYTF
TRBD2	TRBV4-3	TRBJ2-1	.	TGCGCCAGCAGCTTACTAGCGGGGGAGCCAAATGAGCAGTTCTTC	CASSLLAGEPNEQFF
.	TRBV6-5	TRBJ2-5	few	TGTGCCAGCACCCTCTGGGGGGGGGCCCTAGAGACCCAGTACTTC	CASTLWGGALETQYF
TRBD1	TRBV6-6	TRBJ1-2	.	TGTGCCAGCAGTTACACCCGGGACAGGGGGGGCTACACCTTC	CASSYTRDRGGYTF
.	TRBV11-2	TRBJ2-7	.	TGTGCCAGCAGCGGAAGGGGCAGGTACGAGCAGTACTTC	CASSGRGRYEQYF
.	TRBV15	TRBJ2-1	.	TGTGCCACCAGCAGAGATGGAGAGGGAGGTTCCTACAATGAGCAGTTCTTC	CATSRDGEGGSYNEQFF
TRBD1	TRBV7-2	TRBJ1-3	.	TGTGCCAGCAGTCCGGGACAGTCTACCTCTGGAAACACCATATATTTT	CASSPGQSTSGNTIYF
.	TRBV9	TRBJ2-7	.	TGTGCCAGCAGCTCCAGGACGGACAGCTACGAGCAGTACTTC	CASSSRTDSYEQYF